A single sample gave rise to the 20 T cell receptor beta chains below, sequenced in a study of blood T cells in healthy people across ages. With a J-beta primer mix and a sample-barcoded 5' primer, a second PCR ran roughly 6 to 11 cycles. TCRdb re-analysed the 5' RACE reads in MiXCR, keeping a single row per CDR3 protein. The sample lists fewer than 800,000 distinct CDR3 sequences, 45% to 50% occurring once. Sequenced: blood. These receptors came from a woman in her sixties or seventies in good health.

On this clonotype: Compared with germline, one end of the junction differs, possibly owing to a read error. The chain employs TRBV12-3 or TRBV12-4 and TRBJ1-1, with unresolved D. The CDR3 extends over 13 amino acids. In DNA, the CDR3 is TGTGCCAGCGGTTTATCTCCTTACACTGAAGCTTTCTTT. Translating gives CASGLSPYTEAFF.

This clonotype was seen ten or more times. CDR3 loop: CASSFRYEQYF. The CDR3 nucleotides read TGTGCCAGCAGCTTCCGATACGAGCAGTACTTC. V is TRBV12-3 or TRBV12-4 and J is TRBJ2-7; D gene ambiguous. V dropped 6 bases and J dropped 4 bases, with 7 bases sitting between them. The CDR3 sequence is 11 residues long.

The CDR3 here is CASSYRVRIEKLFF. CDR3 in DNA: TGTGCCAGCAGTTACAGGGTACGGATTGAAAAACTGTTTTTT. The chain couples TRBV6-6 to TRBJ1-4; D not resolved. V was clipped by 2 bases and J by 7 bases, with 11 bases between them. CDR3 length: 14 residues. The germline gives CDR1 MNHNY, CDR2 SVGAGI (reference sequence).

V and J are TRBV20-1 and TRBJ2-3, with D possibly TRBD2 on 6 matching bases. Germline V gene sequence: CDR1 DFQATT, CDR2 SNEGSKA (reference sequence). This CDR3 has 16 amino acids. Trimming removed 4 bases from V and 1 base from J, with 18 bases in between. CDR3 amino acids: CSATGATGLRTDTQYF. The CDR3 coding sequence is TGCAGTGCTACCGGGGCCACGGGACTCCGCACAGATACGCAGTATTTT.

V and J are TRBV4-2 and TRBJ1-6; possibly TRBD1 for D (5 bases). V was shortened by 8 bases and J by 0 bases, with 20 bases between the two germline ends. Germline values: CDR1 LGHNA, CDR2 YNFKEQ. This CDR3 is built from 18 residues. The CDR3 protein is CASLSTGRSVSYNSPLHF. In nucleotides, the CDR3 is TGTGCCAGCCTATCCACGGGGCGCAGCGTCTCCTATAATTCACCCCTCCACTTT.

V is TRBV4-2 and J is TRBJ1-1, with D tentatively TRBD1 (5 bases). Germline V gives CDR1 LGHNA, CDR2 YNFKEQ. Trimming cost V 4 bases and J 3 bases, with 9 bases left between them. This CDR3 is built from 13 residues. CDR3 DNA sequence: TGTGCCAGCAGCCGAGACAGTTACACTGAAGCTTTCTTT. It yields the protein CASSRDSYTEAFF.

DNA for the CDR3: TGCAGTGCTGCTAACCCGGGACTACAAGAGACCCAGTACTTC. Amino acids: CSAANPGLQETQYF. This rearrangement joins TRBV20-1 to TRBJ2-5, with 7 nucleotides matching TRBD2. Per the germline V gene, CDR1 is DFQATT and CDR2 is SNEGSKA (reference sequence). The CDR3 loop spans 14 amino acids. V dropped 5 bases and J dropped 2; count of bases not matched to a gene: 8.

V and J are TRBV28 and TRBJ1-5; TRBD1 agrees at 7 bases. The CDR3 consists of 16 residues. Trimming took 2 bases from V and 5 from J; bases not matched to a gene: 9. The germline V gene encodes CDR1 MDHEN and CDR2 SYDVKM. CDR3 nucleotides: TGTGCCAGCAGTTTAAGTAAGGGACAGACTTATCAGCCCCAGCATTTT. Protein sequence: CASSLSKGQTYQPQHF. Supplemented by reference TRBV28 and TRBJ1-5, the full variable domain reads DVKVTQSSRYLVKRTGEKVFLECVQDMDHENMFWYRQDPGLGLRLIYFSYDVKMKEKGDIPEGYSVSREKKERFSLILESASTNQTSMYLCASSLSKGQTYQPQHFGDGTRLSIL.

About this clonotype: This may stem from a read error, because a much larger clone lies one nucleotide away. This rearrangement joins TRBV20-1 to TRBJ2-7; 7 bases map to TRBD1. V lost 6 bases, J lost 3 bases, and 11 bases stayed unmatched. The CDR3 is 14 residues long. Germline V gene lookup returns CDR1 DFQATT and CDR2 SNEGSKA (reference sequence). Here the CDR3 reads CSATAGQDLYEQYF. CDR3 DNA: TGCAGTGCCACCGCCGGACAGGATCTCTACGAGCAGTACTTC.

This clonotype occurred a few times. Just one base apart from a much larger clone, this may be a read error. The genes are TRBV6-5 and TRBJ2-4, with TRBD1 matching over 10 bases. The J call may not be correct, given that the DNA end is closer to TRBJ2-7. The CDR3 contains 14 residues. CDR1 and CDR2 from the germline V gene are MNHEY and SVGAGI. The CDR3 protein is CASSGTGETYEQYF. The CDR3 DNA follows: TGTGCCAGCAGTGGGACAGGGGAGACCTACGAGCAGTACTTC.

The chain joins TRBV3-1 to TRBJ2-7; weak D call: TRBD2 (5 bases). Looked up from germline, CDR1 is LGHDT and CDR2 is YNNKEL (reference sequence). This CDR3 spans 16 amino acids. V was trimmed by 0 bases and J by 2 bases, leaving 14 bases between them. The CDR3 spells CASSQDRIAKTYEQYF. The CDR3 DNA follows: TGTGCCAGCAGCCAAGATCGAATAGCGAAAACCTACGAGCAGTACTTC.

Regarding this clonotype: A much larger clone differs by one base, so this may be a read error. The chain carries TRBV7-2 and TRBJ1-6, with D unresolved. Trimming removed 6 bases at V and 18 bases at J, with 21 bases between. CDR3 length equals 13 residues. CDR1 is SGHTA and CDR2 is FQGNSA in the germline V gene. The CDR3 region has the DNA TGTGCCAGCAGACAAGCTGGTAGTTTGGCCCCCCACTTT. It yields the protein CASRQAGSLAPHF.

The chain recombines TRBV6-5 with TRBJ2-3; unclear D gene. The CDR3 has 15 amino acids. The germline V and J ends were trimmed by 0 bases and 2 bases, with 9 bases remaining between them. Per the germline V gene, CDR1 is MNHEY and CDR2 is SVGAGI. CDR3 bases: TGTGCCAGCAGTTACTCGAGTCCAGTCACAGATACGCAGTATTTT. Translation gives CASSYSSPVTDTQYF.

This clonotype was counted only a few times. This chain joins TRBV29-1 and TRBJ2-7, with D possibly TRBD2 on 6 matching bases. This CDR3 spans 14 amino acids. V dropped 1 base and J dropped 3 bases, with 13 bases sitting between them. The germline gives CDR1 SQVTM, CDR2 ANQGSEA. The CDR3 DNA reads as TGCAGCGTTGAAGTTCCCGGGAGTAGCTACGAGCAGTACTTC. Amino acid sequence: CSVEVPGSSYEQYF.

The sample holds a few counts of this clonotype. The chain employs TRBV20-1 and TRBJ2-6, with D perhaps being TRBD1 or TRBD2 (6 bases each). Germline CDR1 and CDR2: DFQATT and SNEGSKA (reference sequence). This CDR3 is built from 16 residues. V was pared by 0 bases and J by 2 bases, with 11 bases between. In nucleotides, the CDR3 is TGCAGTGCTAGAGATCGCGGGACACCTGGGGCCAACGTCCTGACTTTC. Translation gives CSARDRGTPGANVLTF.

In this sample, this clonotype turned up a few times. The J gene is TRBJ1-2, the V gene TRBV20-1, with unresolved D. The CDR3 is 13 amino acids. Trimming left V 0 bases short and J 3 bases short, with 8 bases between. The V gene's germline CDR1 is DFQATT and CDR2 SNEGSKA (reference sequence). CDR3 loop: CSARDHRDYGYTF. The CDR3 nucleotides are TGCAGTGCTAGAGATCACCGGGACTATGGCTACACCTTC.

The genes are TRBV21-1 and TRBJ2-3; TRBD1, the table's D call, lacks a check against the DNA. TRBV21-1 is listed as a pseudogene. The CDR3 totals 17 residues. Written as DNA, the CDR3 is TGTGCCAGCAGCAAAGGAAGGACAGGGGTCTACACAGATACGCAGTATTTT. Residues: CASSKGRTGVYTDTQYF.

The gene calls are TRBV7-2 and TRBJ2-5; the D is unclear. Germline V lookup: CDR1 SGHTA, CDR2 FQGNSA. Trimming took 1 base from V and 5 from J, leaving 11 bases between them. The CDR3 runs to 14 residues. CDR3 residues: CASSLEAIEETQYF. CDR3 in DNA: TGTGCCAGCAGCTTAGAAGCCATCGAGGAGACCCAGTACTTC.

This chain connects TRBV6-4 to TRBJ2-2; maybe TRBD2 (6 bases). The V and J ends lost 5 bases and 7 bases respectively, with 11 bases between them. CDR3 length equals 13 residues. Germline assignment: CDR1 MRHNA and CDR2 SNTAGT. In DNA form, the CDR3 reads TGTGCCAGCAGTCTTGAGGAGGGCGGGGAGCTGTTTTTT. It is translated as CASSLEEGGELFF.

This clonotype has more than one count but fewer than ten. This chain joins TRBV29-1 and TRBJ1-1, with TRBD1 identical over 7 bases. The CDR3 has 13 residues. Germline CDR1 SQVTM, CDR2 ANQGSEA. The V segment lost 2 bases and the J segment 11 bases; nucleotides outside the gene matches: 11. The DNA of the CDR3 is TGCAGCGTTGAATCGGACAGGAGAAGAGGCGCTTTCTTT. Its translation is CSVESDRRRGAFF.